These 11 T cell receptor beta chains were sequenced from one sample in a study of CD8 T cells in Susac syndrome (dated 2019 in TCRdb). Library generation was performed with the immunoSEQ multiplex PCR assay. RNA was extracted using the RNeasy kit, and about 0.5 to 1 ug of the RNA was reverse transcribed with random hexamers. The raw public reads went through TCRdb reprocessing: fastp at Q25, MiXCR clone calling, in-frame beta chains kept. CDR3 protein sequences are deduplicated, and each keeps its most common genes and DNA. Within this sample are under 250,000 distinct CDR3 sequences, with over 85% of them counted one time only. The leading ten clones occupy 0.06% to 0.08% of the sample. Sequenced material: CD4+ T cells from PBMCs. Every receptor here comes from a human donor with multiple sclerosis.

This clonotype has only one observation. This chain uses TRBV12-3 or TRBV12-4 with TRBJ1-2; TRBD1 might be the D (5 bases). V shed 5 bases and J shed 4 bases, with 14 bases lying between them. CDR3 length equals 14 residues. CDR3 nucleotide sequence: TGTGCCAGCAGTCCGACCCAGGGTAGCTATGGCTACACCTTC. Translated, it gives CASSPTQGSYGYTF.

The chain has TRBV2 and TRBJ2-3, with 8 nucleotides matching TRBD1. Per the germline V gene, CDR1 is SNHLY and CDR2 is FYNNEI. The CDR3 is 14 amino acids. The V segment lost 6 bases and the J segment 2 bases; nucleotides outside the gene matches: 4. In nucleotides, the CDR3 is TGTGCCAGCAGCAAGGACAGGGCCACAGATACGCAGTATTTT. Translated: CASSKDRATDTQYF.

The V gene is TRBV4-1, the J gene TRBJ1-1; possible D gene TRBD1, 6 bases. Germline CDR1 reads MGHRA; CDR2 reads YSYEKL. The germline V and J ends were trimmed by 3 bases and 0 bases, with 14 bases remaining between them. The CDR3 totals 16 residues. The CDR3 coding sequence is TGCGCCAGCAGCCATGTTGACAGGCCAATGAACACTGAAGCTTTCTTT. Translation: CASSHVDRPMNTEAFF.

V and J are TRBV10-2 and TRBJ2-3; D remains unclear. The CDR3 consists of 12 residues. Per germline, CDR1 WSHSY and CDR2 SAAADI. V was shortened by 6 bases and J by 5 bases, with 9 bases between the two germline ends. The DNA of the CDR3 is TGCGCCAGCAGACTCTCAGAAGATACGCAGTATTTT. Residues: CASRLSEDTQYF.

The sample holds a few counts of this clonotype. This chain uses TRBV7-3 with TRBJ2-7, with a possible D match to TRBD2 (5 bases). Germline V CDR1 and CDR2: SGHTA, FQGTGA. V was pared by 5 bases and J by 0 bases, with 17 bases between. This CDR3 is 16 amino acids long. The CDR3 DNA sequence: TGTGCCAGCAGCATTTCCGGGGATTTGACCTCCTACGAGCAGTACTTC. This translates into CASSISGDLTSYEQYF.

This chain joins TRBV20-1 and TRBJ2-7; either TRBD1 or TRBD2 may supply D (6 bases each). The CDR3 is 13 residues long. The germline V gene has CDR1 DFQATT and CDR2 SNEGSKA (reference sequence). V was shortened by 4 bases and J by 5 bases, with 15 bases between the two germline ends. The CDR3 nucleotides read TGCAGTGCTACCCAGGGGCGGGGCCACGAGCAGTACTTC. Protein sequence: CSATQGRGHEQYF.

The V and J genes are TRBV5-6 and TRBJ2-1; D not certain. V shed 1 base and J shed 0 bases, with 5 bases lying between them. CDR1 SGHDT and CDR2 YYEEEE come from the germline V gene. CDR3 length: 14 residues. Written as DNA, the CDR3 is TGTGCCAGCAGCTTGTCGGGCTCCTACAATGAGCAGTTCTTC. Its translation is CASSLSGSYNEQFF.

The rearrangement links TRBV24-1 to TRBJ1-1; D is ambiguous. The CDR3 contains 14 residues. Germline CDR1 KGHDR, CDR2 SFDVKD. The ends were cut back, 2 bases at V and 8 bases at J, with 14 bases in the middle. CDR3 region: CATSDSDGPREAFF. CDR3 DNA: TGTGCCACCAGTGATTCGGACGGACCGAGGGAAGCTTTCTTT.

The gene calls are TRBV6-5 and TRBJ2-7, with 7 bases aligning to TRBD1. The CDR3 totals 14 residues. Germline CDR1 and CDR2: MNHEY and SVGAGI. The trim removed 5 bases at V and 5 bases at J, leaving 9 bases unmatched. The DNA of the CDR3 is TGTGCCAGCAGTCTCCTGACAGGGTTCAACGAGCAGTACTTC. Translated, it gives CASSLLTGFNEQYF.

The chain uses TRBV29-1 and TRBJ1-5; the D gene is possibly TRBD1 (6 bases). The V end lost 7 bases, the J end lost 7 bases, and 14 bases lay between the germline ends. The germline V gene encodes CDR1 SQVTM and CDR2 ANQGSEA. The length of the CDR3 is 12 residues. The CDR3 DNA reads TGCAGCGCACAGGGACCCGGGCAGCCCCAGCATTTT. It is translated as CSAQGPGQPQHF. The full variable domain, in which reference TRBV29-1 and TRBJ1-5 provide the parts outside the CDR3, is SAVISQKPSRDICQRGTSLTIQCQVDSQVTMMFWYRQQPGQSLTLIATANQGSEATYESGFVIDKFPISRPNLTFSTLTVSNMSPEDSSIYLCSAQGPGQPQHFGDGTRLSIL.

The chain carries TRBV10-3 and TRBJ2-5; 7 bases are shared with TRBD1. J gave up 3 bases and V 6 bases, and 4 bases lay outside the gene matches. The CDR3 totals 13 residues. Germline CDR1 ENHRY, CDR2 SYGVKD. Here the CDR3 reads CAIRSGGEETQYF. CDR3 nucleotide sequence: TGTGCCATCAGATCAGGGGGTGAAGAGACCCAGTACTTC.